This entry describes one T cell receptor beta chain. This sample is part of a study of blood T cell repertoires in COVID-19. Study-wide context: Samples of COVID-19 (acute and convalescent) were obtained from the United States, Italy and Spain. Sources were T cells, B-cell-depleted T cells, or PBMCs; the material itself was cDNA or gDNA.

Produced via immunoSEQ multiplex PCR; TCRdb's table is partial and in-frame only. This sample has roughly 65,000 clones, with 90% to 95% found just once. The germline V and J ends were trimmed by 3 bases and 5 bases, with 13 bases remaining between them. The CDR3 extends over 14 amino acids. Per germline, CDR1 LNHDA and CDR2 SQIVND (reference sequence). V gene TRBV19 combines with J gene TRBJ1-2, with D maybe TRBD1 (6 bases). The receptor comes from a man in his 70s with active COVID-19. The sample comprised peripheral blood. CDR3 protein: CASSITSGVYGYTF. The CDR3 region has the DNA TGTGCCAGTAGTATTACCTCAGGGGTTTATGGCTACACCTTC.